This TCR beta chain originates from a study of OX40 agonist ivuxolimab in advanced cancers. Across the study: Patients were dosed with the agonistic anti-OX40 (CD134) antibody ivuxolimab. Notes on the study in general: With doses of 0.1-3.0 mg/kg, partial responders showed among the lowest clonal expansion.

As concerns this clone: What it binds is not known.

Some clones are missing from TCRdb's copy, which holds only in-frame ones; the method was immunoSEQ multiplex PCR. Of 20,000 to 25,000 clones listed, 65% to 90% are singletons. The TCR sequence derives from an adult with an advanced solid tumor such as melanoma, head and neck, liver or kidney cancer. The starting material was CD4+ or CD8+ T cells sorted from blood, obtained in a trial of the OX40 agonist ivuxolimab.

For the CDR3, the DNA is TGTGCCAGCAGCCCGTCTGAGCGGGCCTACGAGCAGTACTTC. This translates into CASSPSERAYEQYF. V is TRBV7-9 and J is TRBJ2-7; perhaps TRBD2 as D (6 bases). The germline V and J ends were trimmed by 5 bases and 2 bases, with 13 bases remaining between them. Germline V CDR1 and CDR2: SEHNR, FQNEAQ (reference sequence). CDR3 length: 14 residues.